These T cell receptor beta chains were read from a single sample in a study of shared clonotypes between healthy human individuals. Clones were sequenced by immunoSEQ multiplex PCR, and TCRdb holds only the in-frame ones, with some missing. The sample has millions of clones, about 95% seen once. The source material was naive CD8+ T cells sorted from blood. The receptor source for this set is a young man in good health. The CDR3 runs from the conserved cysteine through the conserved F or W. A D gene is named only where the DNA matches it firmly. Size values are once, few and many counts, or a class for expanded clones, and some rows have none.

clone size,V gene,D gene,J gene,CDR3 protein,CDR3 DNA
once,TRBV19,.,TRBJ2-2,CASSIDQAGELFF,TGTGCCAGTAGTATAGATCAGGCCGGGGAGCTGTTTTTT
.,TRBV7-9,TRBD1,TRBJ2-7,CASSRPFGQGSYEQYF,TGTGCCAGCAGTCGACCGTTCGGACAGGGATCCTACGAGCAGTACTTC
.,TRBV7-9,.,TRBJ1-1,CASSSEGRSYTEAFF,TGTGCCAGCAGCTCCGAGGGACGGTCCTACACTGAAGCTTTCTTT
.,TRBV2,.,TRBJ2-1,CAIPLDPGDEQFF,TGTGCCATCCCACTAGATCCCGGCGATGAGCAGTTCTTC
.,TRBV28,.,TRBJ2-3,CASSLEGVADTQYF,TGTGCCAGCAGTTTAGAGGGGGTGGCAGATACGCAGTATTTT
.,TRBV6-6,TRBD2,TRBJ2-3,CAVGGTTDTQYF,TGTGCGGTGGGGGGGACCACAGATACGCAGTATTTT
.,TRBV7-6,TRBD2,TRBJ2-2,CASSYRLAGLNTGELFF,TGTGCCAGCAGCTATCGACTAGCGGGACTGAACACCGGGGAGCTGTTTTTT
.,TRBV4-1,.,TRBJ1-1,CASSQEVGNTEAFF,TGCGCCAGCAGCCAAGAAGTGGGGAACACTGAAGCTTTCTTT
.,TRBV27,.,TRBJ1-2,CASKIEGGLDYGYTF,TGTGCCAGCAAGATCGAGGGAGGGTTGGACTATGGCTACACCTTC
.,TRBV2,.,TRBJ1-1,CASSPLTESTEAFF,TGTGCCAGCAGCCCCCTAACCGAGAGCACTGAAGCTTTCTTT
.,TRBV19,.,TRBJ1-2,CASSIDLDAAALNYGYTF,TGTGCCAGTAGTATAGATCTAGACGCGGCAGCCCTTAACTATGGCTACACCTTC
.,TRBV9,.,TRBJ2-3,CASSPSGGTQYF,TGTGCCAGCAGCCCTTCTGGGGGTACGCAGTATTTT
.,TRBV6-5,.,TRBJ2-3,CASRTGMDTQYF,TGTGCCAGTCGGACGGGGATGGATACGCAGTATTTT
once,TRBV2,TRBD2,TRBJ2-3,CASSRTSGTTDTQYF,TGTGCCAGCAGTCGGACTAGCGGCACCACAGATACGCAGTATTTT
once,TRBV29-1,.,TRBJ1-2,CSVPSTVGHGYTF,TGCAGCGTCCCAAGTACAGTGGGGCATGGCTACACCTTC
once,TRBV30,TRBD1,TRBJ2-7,CAWSSDRVNEQYF,TGTGCCTGGAGTTCGGACAGGGTTAACGAGCAGTACTTC
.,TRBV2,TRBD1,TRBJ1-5,CASSVETGPNSNQPQHF,TGTGCCAGCAGTGTTGAGACAGGGCCCAATAGCAATCAGCCCCAGCATTTT
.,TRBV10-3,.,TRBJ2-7,CAISVGFNYEQYF,TGTGCCATCAGTGTTGGCTTTAACTACGAGCAGTACTTC
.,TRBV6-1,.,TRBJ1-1,CACRGYPNTEAFF,TGTGCCTGCAGGGGTTACCCGAACACTGAAGCTTTCTTT
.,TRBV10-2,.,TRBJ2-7,CASRAATYEQYF,TGCGCCAGCAGAGCAGCTACCTACGAGCAGTACTTC
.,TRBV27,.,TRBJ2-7,CASSLRAGGFYEQYF,TGTGCCAGCAGTTTACGGGCAGGGGGGTTCTACGAGCAGTACTTC
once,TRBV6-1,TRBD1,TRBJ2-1,CASSERTGVDEQFF,TGTGCCAGCAGTGAACGGACAGGGGTGGATGAGCAGTTCTTC
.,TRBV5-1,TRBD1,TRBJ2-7,CASSPGQGRTYEQYF,TGCGCCAGCAGTCCAGGACAGGGGCGAACCTACGAGCAGTACTTC